The clone carrying this T cell receptor (beta chain) was seen more than once but under ten times. The CDR3 length is 14 residues. Germline trimming cut 3 bases from V and 2 bases from J; bases unmatched to any gene: 1. Germline loops: CDR1 KGHSH, CDR2 LQKENI. The PCR contained 60 Vbeta and 13 Jbeta primers. Using immunoSEQ multiplex PCR, the repertoire was profiled, and TCRdb retains in-frame clones only, with some absent. The sample carries approximately 150,000 clones, around two thirds recorded once. The data derive from a study of cytomegalovirus exposure and HLA in healthy donors. Sequenced input: PBMCs. This sequence joins TRBV18 and TRBJ1-5, with 7 bases matching TRBD1. This receptor was taken from a woman under 30 in good health and CMV-seronegative. For the CDR3, the DNA is TGTGCCAGCTCACCGACAGGGCGCAATCAGCCCCAGCATTTT. Its protein is CASSPTGRNQPQHF.